This T cell receptor (beta chain) was captured by sequencing in a study of shared clonotypes between healthy human individuals. Study-wide context: CD4 naive and CD4 memory each took three plates per donor, while CD8 naive took two and CD8 memory one.

Original processing notes: ImmunoSEQ output held junction-only sequences without quality scores, so filtering differed. Here immunoSEQ multiplex PCR was the method, and the copy in TCRdb shows in-frame clones only, minus some. V and J calls and clone size are those listed in that table; D and trimming were worked out from the DNA. Of a few million clones in the sample, more than 90% are singletons; the top ten hold around 0.14%. CDR3 size: 13 residues. Germline-derived CDR1 and CDR2 are MNHEY and SVGAGI. V was clipped by 3 bases and J by 4 bases, with 10 bases between them. This sequence originates from a man aged 18 to 29 in good health. The J gene is TRBJ2-7, the V gene TRBV6-5, with a tentative D call TRBD1 (6 bases). Material: naive CD4+ T cells sorted from blood. The subset here: CD45RA+ positively selected. The CDR3 bases are TGTGCCAGCAGTTATGAAAGGGGGTACGAGCAGTACTTC. The encoded protein is CASSYERGYEQYF.